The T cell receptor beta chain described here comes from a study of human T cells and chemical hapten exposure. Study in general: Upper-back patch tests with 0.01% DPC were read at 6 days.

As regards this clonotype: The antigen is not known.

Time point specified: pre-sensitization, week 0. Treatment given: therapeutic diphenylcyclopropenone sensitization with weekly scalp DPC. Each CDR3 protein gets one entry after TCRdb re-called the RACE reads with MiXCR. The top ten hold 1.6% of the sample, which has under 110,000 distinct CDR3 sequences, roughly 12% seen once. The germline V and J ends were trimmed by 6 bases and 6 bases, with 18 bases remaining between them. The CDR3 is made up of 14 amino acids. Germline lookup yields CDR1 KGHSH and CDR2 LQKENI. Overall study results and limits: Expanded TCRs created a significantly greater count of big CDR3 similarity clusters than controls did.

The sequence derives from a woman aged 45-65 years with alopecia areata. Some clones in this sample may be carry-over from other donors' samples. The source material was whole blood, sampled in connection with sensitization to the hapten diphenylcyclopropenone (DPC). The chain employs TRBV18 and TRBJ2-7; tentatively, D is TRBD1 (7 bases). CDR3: CASSRDRSACEQYF. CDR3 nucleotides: TGTGCCAGCTCGCGGGACAGATCAGCCTGCGAGCAGTACTTC.